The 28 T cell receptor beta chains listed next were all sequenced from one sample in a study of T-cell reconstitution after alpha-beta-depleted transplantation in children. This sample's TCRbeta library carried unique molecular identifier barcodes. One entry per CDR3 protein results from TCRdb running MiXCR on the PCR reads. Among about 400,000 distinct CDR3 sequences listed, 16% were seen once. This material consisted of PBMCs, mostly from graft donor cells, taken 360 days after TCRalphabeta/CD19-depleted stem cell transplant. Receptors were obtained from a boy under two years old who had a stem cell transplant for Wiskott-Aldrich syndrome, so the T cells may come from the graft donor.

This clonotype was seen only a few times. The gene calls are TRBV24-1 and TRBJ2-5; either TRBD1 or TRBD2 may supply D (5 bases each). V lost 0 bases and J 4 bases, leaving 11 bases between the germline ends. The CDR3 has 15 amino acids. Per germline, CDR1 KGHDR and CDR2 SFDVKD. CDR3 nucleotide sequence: TGTGCCACCAGTGATTTGAGAGGGGAAAGAGAGACCCAGTACTTC. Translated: CATSDLRGERETQYF.

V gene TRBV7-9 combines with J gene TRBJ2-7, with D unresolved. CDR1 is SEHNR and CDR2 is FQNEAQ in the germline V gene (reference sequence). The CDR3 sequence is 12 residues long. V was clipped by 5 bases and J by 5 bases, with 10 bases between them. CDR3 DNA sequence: TGTGCCAGCAGCCTAAAGGGTGACGAGCAGTACTTC. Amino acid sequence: CASSLKGDEQYF.

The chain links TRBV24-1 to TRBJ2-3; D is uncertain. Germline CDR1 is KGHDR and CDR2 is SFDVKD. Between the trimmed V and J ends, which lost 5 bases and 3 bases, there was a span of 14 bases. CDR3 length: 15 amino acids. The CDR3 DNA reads TGTGCCACCAGTGGGCCCCATCCTATGACAGATACGCAGTATTTT. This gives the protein CATSGPHPMTDTQYF.

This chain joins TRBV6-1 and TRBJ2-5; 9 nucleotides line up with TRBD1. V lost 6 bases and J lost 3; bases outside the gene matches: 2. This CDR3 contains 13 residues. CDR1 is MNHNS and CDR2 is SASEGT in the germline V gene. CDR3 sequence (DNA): TGTGCCAGCAGGCGGGACAGGGAAGAGACCCAGTACTTC. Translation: CASRRDREETQYF.

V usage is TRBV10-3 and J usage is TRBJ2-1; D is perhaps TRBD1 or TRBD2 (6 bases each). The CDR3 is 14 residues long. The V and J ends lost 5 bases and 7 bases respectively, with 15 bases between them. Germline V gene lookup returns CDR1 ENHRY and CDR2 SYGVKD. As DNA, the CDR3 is TGTGCCATCAGTACAGGGAGGATCCAAAATGAGCAGTTCTTC. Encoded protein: CAISTGRIQNEQFF.

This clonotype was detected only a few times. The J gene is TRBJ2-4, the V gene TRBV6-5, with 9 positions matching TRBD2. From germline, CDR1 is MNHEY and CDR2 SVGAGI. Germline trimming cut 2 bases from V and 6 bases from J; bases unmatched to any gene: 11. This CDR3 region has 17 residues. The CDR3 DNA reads TGTGCCAGCAGTTACCGACCTAGCGGGGTAGGGGGAAACATTCAGTACTTC. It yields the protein CASSYRPSGVGGNIQYF.

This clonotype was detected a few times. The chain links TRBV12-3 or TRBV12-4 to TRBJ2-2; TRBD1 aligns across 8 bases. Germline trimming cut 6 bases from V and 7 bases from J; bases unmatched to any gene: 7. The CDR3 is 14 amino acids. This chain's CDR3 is CASRGGQGGGELFF. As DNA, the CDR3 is TGTGCCAGCAGAGGAGGACAGGGTGGCGGGGAGCTGTTTTTT.

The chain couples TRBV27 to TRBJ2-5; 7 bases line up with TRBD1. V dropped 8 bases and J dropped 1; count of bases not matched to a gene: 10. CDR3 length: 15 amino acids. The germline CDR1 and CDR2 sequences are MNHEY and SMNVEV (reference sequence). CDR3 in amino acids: CASGTVLRRQETQYF. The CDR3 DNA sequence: TGTGCCAGCGGGACAGTCCTTCGCCGCCAAGAGACCCAGTACTTC.

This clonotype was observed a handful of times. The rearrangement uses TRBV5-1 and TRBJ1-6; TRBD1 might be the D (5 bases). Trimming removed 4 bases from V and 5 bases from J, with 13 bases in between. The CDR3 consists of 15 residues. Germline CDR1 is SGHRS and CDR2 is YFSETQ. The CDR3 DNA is TGCGCCAGCAGCAGAGCGGGACGGGATAATTCACCCCTCCACTTT. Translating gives CASSRAGRDNSPLHF. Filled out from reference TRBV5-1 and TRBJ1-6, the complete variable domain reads KAGVTQTPRYLIKTRGQQVTLSCSPISGHRSVSWYQQTPGQGLQFLFEYFSETQRNKGNFPGRFSGRQFSNSRSEMNVSTLELGDSALYLCASSRAGRDNSPLHFGNGTRLTVT.

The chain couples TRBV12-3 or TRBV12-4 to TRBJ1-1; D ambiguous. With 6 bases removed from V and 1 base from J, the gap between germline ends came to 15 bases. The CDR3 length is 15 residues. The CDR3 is CASRLSTLGNTEAFF. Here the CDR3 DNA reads TGTGCCAGCAGACTTTCGACTCTAGGGAACACTGAAGCTTTCTTT.

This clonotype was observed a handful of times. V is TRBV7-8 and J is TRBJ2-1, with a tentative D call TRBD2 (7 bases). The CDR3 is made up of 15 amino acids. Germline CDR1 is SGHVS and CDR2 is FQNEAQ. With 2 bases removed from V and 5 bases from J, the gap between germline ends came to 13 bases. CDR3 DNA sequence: TGTGCCAGCAGCTTATTTTGGCGGGGGCACAATGAGCAGTTCTTC. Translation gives CASSLFWRGHNEQFF. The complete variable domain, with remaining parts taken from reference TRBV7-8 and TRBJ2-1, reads GAGVSQSPRYKVAKRGQDVALRCDPISGHVSLFWYQQALGQGPEFLTYFQNEAQLDKSGLPSDRFFAERPEGSVSTLKIQRTQQEDSAVYLCASSLFWRGHNEQFFGPGTRLTVL.

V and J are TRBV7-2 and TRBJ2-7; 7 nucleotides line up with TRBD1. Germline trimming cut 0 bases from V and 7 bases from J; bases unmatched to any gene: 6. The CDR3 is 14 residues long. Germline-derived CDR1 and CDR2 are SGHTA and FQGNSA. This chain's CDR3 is CASSLADRVREQYF. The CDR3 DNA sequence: TGTGCCAGCAGCTTAGCAGACAGGGTGAGGGAGCAGTACTTC. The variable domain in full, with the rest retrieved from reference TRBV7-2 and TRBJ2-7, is GAGVSQSPSNKVTEKGKDVELRCDPISGHTALYWYRQSLGQGLEFLIYFQGNSAPDKSGLPSDRFSAERTGGSVSTLTIQRTQQEDSAVYLCASSLADRVREQYFGPGTRLTVT.

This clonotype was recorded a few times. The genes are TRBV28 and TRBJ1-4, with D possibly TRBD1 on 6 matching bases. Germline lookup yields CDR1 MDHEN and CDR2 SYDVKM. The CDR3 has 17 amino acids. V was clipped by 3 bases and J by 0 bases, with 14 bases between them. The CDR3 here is CASSFTYRDATNEKLFF. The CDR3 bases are TGTGCCAGCAGTTTTACGTACAGGGATGCAACTAATGAAAAACTGTTTTTT.

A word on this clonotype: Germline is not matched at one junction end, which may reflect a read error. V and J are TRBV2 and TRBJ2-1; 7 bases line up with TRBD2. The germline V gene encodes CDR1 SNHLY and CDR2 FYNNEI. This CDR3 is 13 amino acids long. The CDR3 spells CPSSLAVYNEQFF. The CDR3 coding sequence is TGTCCCAGCAGTCTAGCGGTTTACAATGAGCAGTTCTTC.

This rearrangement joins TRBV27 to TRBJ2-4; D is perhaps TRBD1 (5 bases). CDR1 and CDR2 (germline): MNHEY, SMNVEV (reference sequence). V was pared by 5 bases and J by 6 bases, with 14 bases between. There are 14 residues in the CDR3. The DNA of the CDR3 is TGTGCCAGCAGTCTAACAGGACGGCGAAACATTCAGTACTTC. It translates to CASSLTGRRNIQYF.

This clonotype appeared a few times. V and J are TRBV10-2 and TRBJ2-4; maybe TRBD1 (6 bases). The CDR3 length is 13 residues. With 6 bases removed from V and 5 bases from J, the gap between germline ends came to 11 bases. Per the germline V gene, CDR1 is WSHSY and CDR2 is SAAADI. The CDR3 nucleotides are TGCGCCAGCAGCCCGGGACACCAAAACATTCAGTACTTC. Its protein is CASSPGHQNIQYF.

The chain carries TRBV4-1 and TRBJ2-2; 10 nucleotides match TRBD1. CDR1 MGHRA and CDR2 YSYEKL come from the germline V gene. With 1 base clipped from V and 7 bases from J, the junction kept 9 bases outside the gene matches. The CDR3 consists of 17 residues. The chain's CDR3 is CASSQGLRDRGVGELFF. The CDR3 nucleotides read TGCGCCAGCAGCCAAGGTTTGAGGGACAGGGGCGTCGGGGAGCTGTTTTTT.

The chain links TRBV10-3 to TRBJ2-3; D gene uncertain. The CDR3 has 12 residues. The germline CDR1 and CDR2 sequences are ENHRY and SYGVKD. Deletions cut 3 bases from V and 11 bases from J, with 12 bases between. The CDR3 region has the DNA TGTGCCATCAGTGACCGTCCACCCATGCAGTATTTT. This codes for CAISDRPPMQYF.

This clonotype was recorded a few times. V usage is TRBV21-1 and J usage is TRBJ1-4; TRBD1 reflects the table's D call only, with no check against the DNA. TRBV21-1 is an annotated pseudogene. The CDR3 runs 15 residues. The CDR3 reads CASNKGDSTNEKLFF. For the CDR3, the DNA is TGTGCCAGCAACAAGGGGGATTCAACTAATGAAAAACTGTTTTTT.

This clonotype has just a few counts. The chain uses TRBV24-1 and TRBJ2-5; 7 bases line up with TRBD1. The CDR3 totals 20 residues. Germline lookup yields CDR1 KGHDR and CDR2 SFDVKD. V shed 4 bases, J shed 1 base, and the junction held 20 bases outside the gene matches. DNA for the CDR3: TGTGCCACCAGTGAACGAAGGACAGGACCTATTCCCGCTTTCCAAGAGACCCAGTACTTC. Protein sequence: CATSERRTGPIPAFQETQYF.

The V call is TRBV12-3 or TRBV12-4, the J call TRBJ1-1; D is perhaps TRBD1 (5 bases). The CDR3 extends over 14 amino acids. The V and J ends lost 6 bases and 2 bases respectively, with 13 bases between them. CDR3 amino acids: CASSLGGTNTEAFF. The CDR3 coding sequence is TGTGCCAGCAGCCTGGGGGGAACCAACACTGAAGCTTTCTTT.

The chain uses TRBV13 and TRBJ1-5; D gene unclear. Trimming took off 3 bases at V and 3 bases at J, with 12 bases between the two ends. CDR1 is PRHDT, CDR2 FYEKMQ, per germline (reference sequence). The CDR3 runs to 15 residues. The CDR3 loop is CASSLGRDHNQPQHF. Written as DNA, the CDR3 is TGTGCCAGCAGCTTGGGTAGGGATCACAATCAGCCCCAGCATTTT.

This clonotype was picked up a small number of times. The CDR3 sequence: CASSVELAGGLTDTQYF. The CDR3 region has the DNA TGTGCCAGCAGCGTAGAACTAGCGGGAGGCCTCACAGATACGCAGTATTTT. This sequence joins TRBV9 and TRBJ2-3; 12 bases align to TRBD2. Germline lookup yields CDR1 SGDLS and CDR2 YYNGEE. CDR3 size: 17 residues. With V trimmed by 0 bases and J by 2 bases, 4 bases remained unmatched. Complete variable domain (other parts from reference TRBV9 and TRBJ2-3): DSGVTQTPKHLITATGQRVTLRCSPRSGDLSVYWYQQSLDQGLQFLIQYYNGEERAKGNILERFSAQQFPDLHSELNLSSLELGDSALYFCASSVELAGGLTDTQYFGPGTRLTVL.

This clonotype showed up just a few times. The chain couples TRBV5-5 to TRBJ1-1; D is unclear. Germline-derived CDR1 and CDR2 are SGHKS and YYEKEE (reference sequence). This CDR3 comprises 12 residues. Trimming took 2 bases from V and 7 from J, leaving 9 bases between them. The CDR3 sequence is CASSFDQLEAFF. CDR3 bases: TGTGCCAGCAGCTTTGATCAGCTTGAAGCTTTCTTT.

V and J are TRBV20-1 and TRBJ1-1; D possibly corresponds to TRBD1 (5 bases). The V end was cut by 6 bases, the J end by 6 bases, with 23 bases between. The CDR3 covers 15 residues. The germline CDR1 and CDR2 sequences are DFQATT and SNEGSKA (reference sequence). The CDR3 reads CSARKPRRGVAEAFF. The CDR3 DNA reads TGCAGTGCCCGAAAGCCTAGAAGGGGAGTCGCTGAAGCTTTCTTT.

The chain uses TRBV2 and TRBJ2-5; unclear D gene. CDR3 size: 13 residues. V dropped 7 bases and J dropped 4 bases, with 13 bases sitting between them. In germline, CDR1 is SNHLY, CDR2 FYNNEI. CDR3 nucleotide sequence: TGTGCCAGCAAAGTCCTACTACGAGAGACCCAGTACTTC. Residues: CASKVLLRETQYF.

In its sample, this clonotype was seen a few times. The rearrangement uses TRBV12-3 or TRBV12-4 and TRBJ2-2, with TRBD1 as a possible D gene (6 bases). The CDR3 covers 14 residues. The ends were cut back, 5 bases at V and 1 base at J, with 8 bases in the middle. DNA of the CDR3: TGTGCCAGCAGTAAAGGGGGGAACACCGGGGAGCTGTTTTTT. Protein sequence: CASSKGGNTGELFF.

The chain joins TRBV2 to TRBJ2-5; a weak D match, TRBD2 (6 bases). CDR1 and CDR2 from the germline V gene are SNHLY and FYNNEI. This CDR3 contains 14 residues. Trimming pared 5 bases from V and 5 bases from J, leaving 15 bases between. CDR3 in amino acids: CASSSGTLMETQYF. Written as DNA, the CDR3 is TGTGCCAGCAGTTCCGGGACTCTTATGGAGACCCAGTACTTC.